Each of the 24 T cell receptor beta chains below was sequenced from the same sample in a study of graft-versus-host responses after intestinal transplantation. The assay was immunoSEQ multiplex PCR, and TCRdb's table has in-frame clones only and misses some. The repertoire consists of tens of thousands of clones, with more than 85% occurring once and the leading ten covering about 2%. Antigens of these TCRs are unknown. Sequenced material: unstimulated CD8+ T cells sorted from spleen or lymph node cells, taken before intestinal transplant. The source of these receptors is a human donor who received an intestinal transplant.

This chain connects TRBV1 to TRBJ1-1. TRBV1 is recorded as a pseudogene. This CDR3 is built from 15 residues. The CDR3 here is CTSSQDRGWNTEAFF. CDR3 DNA: TGCACCAGCAGCCAAGACCGGGGGTGGAACACTGAAGCTTTCTTT.

This clone has just one count. The rearrangement joins TRBV9 to TRBJ1-3; a weak D match, TRBD1 (5 bases). The CDR3 loop spans 15 amino acids. Germline CDR1 and CDR2: SGDLS and YYNGEE. V dropped 3 bases and J dropped 0 bases, with 10 bases sitting between them. CDR3 nucleotides: TGTGCCAGCAGCGCGGGGGGATTCTCTGGAAACACCATATATTTT. Translation gives CASSAGGFSGNTIYF.

The V and J genes are TRBV30 and TRBJ2-2; the D gene is possibly TRBD2 (6 bases). The CDR3 runs to 13 residues. CDR1 GTSNPN and CDR2 SVGIG come from the germline V gene (reference sequence). V was cut by 2 bases and J by 5 bases, with 9 bases left in between. As DNA, the CDR3 is TGTGCCTGGAGTTGGGGGACTACCGGGGAGCTGTTTTTT. It yields the protein CAWSWGTTGELFF.

The rearrangement joins TRBV4-3 to TRBJ2-3; tentatively, D is TRBD1 (6 bases). Germline CDR1 LGHNA, CDR2 YSLEER. Between the trimmed V and J ends, which lost 0 bases and 5 bases, there was a span of 9 bases. CDR3 length equals 14 residues. This CDR3 is CASSQDRGEDTQYF. The DNA of the CDR3 is TGCGCCAGCAGCCAAGACAGGGGAGAAGATACGCAGTATTTT.

In this sample, this clone turned up a few times. The CDR3 sequence: CASRMTGWPLHF. CDR3 in DNA: TGTGCCAGCAGGATGACAGGGTGGCCCCTCCACTTT. This rearrangement joins TRBV2 to TRBJ1-6, with 7 positions matching TRBD1. After removal of 6 bases from V and 13 bases from J, the junction contained 6 bases not matched to a gene. The length of the CDR3 is 12 residues. Per the germline V gene, CDR1 is SNHLY and CDR2 is FYNNEI.

Points on this clone: Other DNA sequences in the sample encode the same CDR3. The chain has TRBV7-9 and TRBJ1-1, with D possibly matching TRBD1 (6 bases). Germline CDR1 SEHNR, CDR2 FQNEAQ (reference sequence). V dropped 8 bases and J dropped 4 bases, with 14 bases sitting between them. The CDR3 has 13 residues. Here the CDR3 DNA reads TGTGCCAGCTTGGTGTGGACAGTCACTGAAGCTTTCTTT. Its protein product is CASLVWTVTEAFF.

To note about this clone: Distinct nucleotide sequences in the sample also encode this CDR3. The chain recombines TRBV7-9 with TRBJ2-5; 8 bases line up with TRBD1. CDR3 length equals 15 residues. In germline, CDR1 is SEHNR, CDR2 FQNEAQ (reference sequence). V was clipped by 5 bases and J by 2 bases; unmatched bases: 7. CDR3 in DNA: TGTGCCAGCAGCCGAAAGGACAGGGTTCAAGAGACCCAGTACTTC. This sequence encodes CASSRKDRVQETQYF.

This clone was counted once. CDR3 sequence (DNA): TGTGCCAGCAGCTTAGGATTTTGGGAGAGTAATTCACCCCTCCACTTT. Its translation: CASSLGFWESNSPLHF. This chain uses TRBV11-2 with TRBJ1-6, with D hard to call. V was pared by 1 base and J by 6 bases, with 13 bases between. The CDR3 contains 16 residues. Germline V CDR1 and CDR2: SGHAT, FQNNGV. The complete variable domain, with remaining parts taken from reference TRBV11-2 and TRBJ1-6, reads EAGVAQSPRYKIIEKRQSVAFWCNPISGHATLYWYQQILGQGPKLLIQFQNNGVVDDSQLPKDRFSAERLKGVDSTLKIQPAKLEDSAVYLCASSLGFWESNSPLHFGNGTRLTVT.

This rearrangement joins TRBV10-3 to TRBJ2-7, with TRBD1 matching over 9 bases. Germline CDR1 is ENHRY and CDR2 is SYGVKD. J gave up 3 bases and V 7 bases, and 7 bases lay outside the gene matches. The CDR3 runs to 14 residues. The DNA for the CDR3 is TGTGCCATCAAAGAAGGACAGGGGTTCTACGAGCAGTACTTC. This codes for CAIKEGQGFYEQYF.

The genes are TRBV6-6 and TRBJ2-7, with D unresolved. CDR1 is MNHNY and CDR2 is SVGAGI in the germline V gene (reference sequence). This CDR3 comprises 13 residues. V was pared by 8 bases and J by 2 bases, with 13 bases between. The CDR3 reads CASANGSPYEQYF. CDR3 nucleotide sequence: TGTGCCAGCGCCAACGGTAGCCCCTACGAGCAGTACTTC.

The genes are TRBV5-5 and TRBJ1-5; D gene ambiguous. The germline V and J ends were trimmed by 0 bases and 4 bases, with 14 bases remaining between them. CDR1 is SGHKS and CDR2 is YYEKEE in the germline V gene (reference sequence). CDR3 size: 16 residues. The DNA of the CDR3 is TGTGCCAGCAGCTTGGCTGGAGGATTTGGAAATCAGCCCCAGCATTTT. It translates to CASSLAGGFGNQPQHF.

This chain connects TRBV30 to TRBJ2-3; the D gene is possibly TRBD1 (6 bases). The germline V gene has CDR1 GTSNPN and CDR2 SVGIG (reference sequence). The CDR3 consists of 15 residues. V lost 2 bases to trimming and J lost 0 bases, with 12 bases between them. CDR3 region: CAWSLTGKSTDTQYF. The CDR3 nucleotides are TGTGCCTGGAGTCTCACAGGGAAGAGCACAGATACGCAGTATTTT.

This clone was observed once. An end of the junction does not agree with germline; a read error may underlie this. The chain couples TRBV4-3 to TRBJ1-6; tentatively, D is TRBD1 (5 bases). Germline CDR1 is LGHNA and CDR2 is YSLEER. This CDR3 is 16 amino acids long. The CDR3 DNA reads as TGCGCCAGCAGCCAAGATGTGCAGGGTTTTGATTCACCCCCCCACTTT. Translation gives CASSQDVQGFDSPPHF.

J is TRBJ2-7 and V is TRBV11-2; 9 bases map to TRBD1. The junction had 6 bases not matched to a gene; V was cut back by 4 bases and J by 5 bases. The CDR3 sequence is 14 residues long. In germline, CDR1 is SGHAT, CDR2 FQNNGV. The CDR3 nucleotides are TGTGCCAGCAGCTGGACAGGGGAGGTCGACGAGCAGTACTTC. It encodes CASSWTGEVDEQYF.

This clone has just one count. This chain links TRBV10-1 with TRBJ1-1, with 8 bases aligning to TRBD1. Germline V gene lookup returns CDR1 WNHNN and CDR2 SYGVQD (reference sequence). V was pared by 7 bases and J by 3 bases, with 16 bases of the junction left unmatched. This CDR3 region has 17 residues. The CDR3 sequence: CASKLEIRGRVDTEAFF. The CDR3 bases are TGCGCCAGCAAATTAGAGATCAGGGGGCGCGTGGACACTGAAGCTTTCTTT.

The chain combines TRBV5-6 with TRBJ2-5; TRBD2 might be the D (5 bases). The length of the CDR3 is 15 residues. Germline loops: CDR1 SGHDT, CDR2 YYEEEE. V lost 0 bases and J 5 bases, leaving 14 bases between the germline ends. CDR3: CASSLADHWRETQYF. As DNA, the CDR3 is TGTGCCAGCAGCTTGGCCGACCACTGGAGGGAGACCCAGTACTTC.

The chain employs TRBV4-1 and TRBJ1-1; 8 nucleotides align to TRBD1. The CDR3 sequence is 15 residues long. Germline V gene sequence: CDR1 MGHRA, CDR2 YSYEKL. V gave up 4 bases and J gave up 1 base; unmatched junction bases: 5. CDR3 region: CASSPLGTGNTEAFF. CDR3 in DNA: TGCGCCAGCAGCCCCCTCGGGACAGGGAACACTGAAGCTTTCTTT.

In its sample, this clone was seen once. The chain combines TRBV7-9 with TRBJ1-1, with a possible D match to TRBD1 (5 bases). Looked up from germline, CDR1 is SEHNR and CDR2 is FQNEAQ (reference sequence). The CDR3 consists of 15 residues. With 5 bases removed from V and 5 bases from J, the gap between germline ends came to 18 bases. The CDR3 region has the DNA TGTGCCAGCAGCCCACCGACAGTTTATGGAACTGAAGCTTTCTTT. Translated: CASSPPTVYGTEAFF.

V and J are TRBV5-6 and TRBJ1-1; no clear D. The CDR3 has 15 amino acids. V was cut by 0 bases and J by 0 bases, with 9 bases left in between. Germline CDR1 is SGHDT and CDR2 is YYEEEE. CDR3 sequence (DNA): TGTGCCAGCAGCTTGGAGGAGGGAGTGAACACTGAAGCTTTCTTT. Translation: CASSLEEGVNTEAFF.

The rearrangement uses TRBV4-2 and TRBJ2-3, with D possibly matching TRBD1 (6 bases). Germline V gene sequence: CDR1 LGHNA, CDR2 YNFKEQ. The V end was cut by 2 bases, the J end by 3 bases, with 21 bases between. This CDR3 has 18 amino acids. The CDR3 reads CASSQRRGLGHGTDTQYF. The CDR3 DNA follows: TGTGCCAGCAGCCAACGGAGAGGACTGGGACACGGGACAGATACGCAGTATTTT.

V gene TRBV5-5 combines with J gene TRBJ2-7, with 10 nucleotides matching TRBD1. J lost 5 bases, V lost 3 bases, and 14 bases had no gene match. Germline V gives CDR1 SGHKS, CDR2 YYEKEE (reference sequence). The length of the CDR3 is 17 residues. The CDR3 DNA is TGTGCCAGCAGCTCTTTGACCGGGACAGGGGCGATCGACGAGCAGTACTTC. It translates to CASSSLTGTGAIDEQYF.

The chain couples TRBV5-6 to TRBJ1-5; D gene uncertain. The germline V gene encodes CDR1 SGHDT and CDR2 YYEEEE. The germline V and J ends were trimmed by 2 bases and 9 bases, with 12 bases remaining between them. The CDR3 runs to 13 residues. CDR3 sequence reads: CASSLGGLVPQHF. The CDR3 region has the DNA TGTGCCAGCAGCTTAGGAGGGTTGGTGCCCCAGCATTTT.

The chain uses TRBV14 and TRBJ1-1; 9 bases line up with TRBD1. V shed 2 bases and J 0 bases; nucleotides not matched to a gene: 10. Germline values: CDR1 SGHDN, CDR2 FVKESK. This CDR3 comprises 18 residues. The CDR3 nucleotides are TGTGCCAGCAGCCAACACCCGGGACAGGGTCTTTTGAACACTGAAGCTTTCTTT. Amino acid sequence: CASSQHPGQGLLNTEAFF.

This chain links TRBV7-9 with TRBJ1-4; D uncertain. Between the trimmed V and J ends, which lost 1 base and 8 bases, there was a span of 11 bases. The CDR3 is 14 amino acids. Germline V gene sequence: CDR1 SEHNR, CDR2 FQNEAQ (reference sequence). The CDR3 DNA follows: TGTGCCAGCAGCTTAGTTCCGGGTGTGGAAAAACTGTTTTTT. Protein product: CASSLVPGVEKLFF.